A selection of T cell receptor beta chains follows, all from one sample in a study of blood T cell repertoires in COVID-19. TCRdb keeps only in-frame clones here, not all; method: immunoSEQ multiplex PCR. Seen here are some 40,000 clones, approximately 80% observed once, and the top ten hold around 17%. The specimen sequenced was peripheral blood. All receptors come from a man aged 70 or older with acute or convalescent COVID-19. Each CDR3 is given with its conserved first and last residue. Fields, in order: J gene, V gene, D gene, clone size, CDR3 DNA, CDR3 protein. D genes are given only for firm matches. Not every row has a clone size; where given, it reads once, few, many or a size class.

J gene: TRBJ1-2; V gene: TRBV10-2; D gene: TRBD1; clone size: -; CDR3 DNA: TGCGCCACGAGCATGGGGGGTCCGGGACAGGGTAATGGCTACACCTTC; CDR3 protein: CATSMGGPGQGNGYTF
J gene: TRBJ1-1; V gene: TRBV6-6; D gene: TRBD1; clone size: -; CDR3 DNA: TGTGCCAGCAGTATAACCGGGCCGCAGGGGGCTGAAGCTTTCTTT; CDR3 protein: CASSITGPQGAEAFF
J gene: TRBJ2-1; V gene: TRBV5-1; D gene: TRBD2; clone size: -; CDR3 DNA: TGCGCCAGCAGCGCCCGAAGTTGGCTAGCGGGGAACAATGAGCAGTTCTTC; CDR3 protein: CASSARSWLAGNNEQFF
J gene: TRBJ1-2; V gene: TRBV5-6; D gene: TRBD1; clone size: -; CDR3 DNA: TGTGCCAGCAGCGGTACACAGGGGGCGCGACATGGCTACACCTTC; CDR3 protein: CASSGTQGARHGYTF
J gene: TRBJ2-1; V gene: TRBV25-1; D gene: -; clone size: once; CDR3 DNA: TGTGCCAGCAGTGACGTTACAGGGCGGAGAGAGCAGTTCTTC; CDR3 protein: CASSDVTGRREQFF
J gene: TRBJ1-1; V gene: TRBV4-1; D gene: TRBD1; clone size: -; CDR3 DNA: TGCGCCAGCAGCCCAGAAGGACAGGGTGCTCGTGAAGCTTTCTTT; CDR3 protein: CASSPEGQGAREAFF
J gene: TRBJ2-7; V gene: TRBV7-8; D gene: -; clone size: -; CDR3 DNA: TGTGCCAGCAGCCCCCCGGGGGTCGTTAGCGAGCAGTACTTC; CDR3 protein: CASSPPGVVSEQYF
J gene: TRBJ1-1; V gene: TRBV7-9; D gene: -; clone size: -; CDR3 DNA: TGTGCCAGCAGCTTTTATACAGAGAACACTGAAGCTTTCTTT; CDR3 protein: CASSFYTENTEAFF
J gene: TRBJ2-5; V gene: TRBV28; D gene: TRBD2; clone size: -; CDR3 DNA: TGTGCCAGCAGTAACTTAGCGGGAGGGCCTTGGGAGACCCAGTACTTC; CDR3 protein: CASSNLAGGPWETQYF
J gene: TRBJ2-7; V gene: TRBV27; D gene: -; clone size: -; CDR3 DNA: TGTGCCAGCAGTCCCGGCGGAACCTACGAGCAGTACTTC; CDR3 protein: CASSPGGTYEQYF
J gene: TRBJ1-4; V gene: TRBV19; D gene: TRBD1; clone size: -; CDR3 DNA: TGTGCCAGTAGCATGGCCGGGACAGCTGGGGGAAAACTGTTTTTT; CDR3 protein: CASSMAGTAGGKLFF
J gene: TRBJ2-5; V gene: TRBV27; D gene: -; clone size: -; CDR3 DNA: TGTGCCAGCAGTTTATCGTCACATAAGTACCAAGAGACCCAGTACTTC; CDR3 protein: CASSLSSHKYQETQYF
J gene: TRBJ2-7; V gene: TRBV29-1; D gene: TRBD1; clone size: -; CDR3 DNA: TGCAGCGTTTCCTGGACAGGGGTGTCCTACGAGCAGTACTTC; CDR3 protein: CSVSWTGVSYEQYF
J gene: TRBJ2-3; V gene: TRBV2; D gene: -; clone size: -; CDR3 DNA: TGTGCCACCCAAGGAGGGGTTAGCACAGATACGCAGTATTTT; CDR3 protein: CATQGGVSTDTQYF
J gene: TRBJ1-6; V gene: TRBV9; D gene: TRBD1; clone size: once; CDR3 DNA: TGTGCCAGCAGCTCAGGGGACAGTTATAATTCACCCCTCCACTTT; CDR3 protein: CASSSGDSYNSPLHF
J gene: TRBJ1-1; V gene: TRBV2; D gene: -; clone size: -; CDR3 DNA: TGTGCCAGCACAAAAAGCCTCCCCCTGAACACTGAAGCTTTCTTT; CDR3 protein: CASTKSLPLNTEAFF
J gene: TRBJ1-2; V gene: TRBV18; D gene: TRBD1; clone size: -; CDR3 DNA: TGTGCCAGCTCACCAGGGGACAGGGGTCTGGGCTATGGCTACACCTTC; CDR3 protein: CASSPGDRGLGYGYTF
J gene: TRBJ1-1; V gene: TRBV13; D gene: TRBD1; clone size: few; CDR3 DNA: TGTGCCAGCAGCTCTGGACAGGATTACACTGAAGCTTTCTTT; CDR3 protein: CASSSGQDYTEAFF
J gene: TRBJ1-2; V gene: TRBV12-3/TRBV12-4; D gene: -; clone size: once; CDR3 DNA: TGTGCCAGCAGTTTCGGGAAGAACTATGGCTACACCTTC; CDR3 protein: CASSFGKNYGYTF
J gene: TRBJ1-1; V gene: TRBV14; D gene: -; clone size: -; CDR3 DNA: TGTGCCAGCAGCCAAGATGTTTCAGGGCGGACTGAAGCTTTCTTT; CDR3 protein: CASSQDVSGRTEAFF